This T cell receptor (beta chain) stems from a study of regulatory T cells in long-lasting Graves disease. Across the whole study: Patients with persistent Graves' disease had over 5 years of antithyroid drugs and persistent TSH receptor antibodies.

Study results and limitations: Persistent disease preferred TRBV28, TRBJ1-2 and TRBJ2-5; new disease, TRBV20-1 and TRBJ2-1.

Time point noted: persistent/refractory GD, antithyroid drugs over 5 years with positive TRAb. There was RNA extracted from PBMCs, and the TCR library was made from it. Diagnosing Graves' disease relied on the American Thyroid Association guidelines. This clonotype has just a few counts. Its antigen is currently unknown. A read error may account for a junction end that differs from germline. The CDR3 spans 17 residues. Germline loops: CDR1 MGHRA, CDR2 YSYEKL. HTBI primers from iRepertoire and Arm-PCR of CDR3 regions yielded the TCR beta libraries. MiXCR, run by TCRdb on the multiplex PCR reads, gives a single entry per CDR3 protein. The profile shows 400,000 to 600,000 distinct CDR3 sequences, about 22% of them singletons.

The chain links TRBV4-1 to TRBJ1-1; 7 positions agree with TRBD1. This TCR was sampled from a female donor with Graves disease. Sequenced material: peripheral blood mononuclear cells (PBMCs), taken when the disease was refractory, from a patient treated with antithyroid drugs. The CDR3 sequence is CASTQFSQGGLNTEAFF. DNA for the CDR3: TGCGCCAGCACCCAATTCTCCCAAGGGGGCTTGAACACTGAAGCTTTCTTT.